The clone carrying this TCR beta chain appeared a single time. Its antigen is undetermined. Produced via immunoSEQ multiplex PCR; TCRdb's table is partial and in-frame only. The sample records about 120,000 clones, 85% to 95% being singletons. This entry comes from a study of T cell responses to AZD1222 COVID-19 vaccine. The CDR3 consists of 13 residues. Trimming shortened V by 4 bases and J by 3 bases, and 10 bases separated the two germline ends. The germline gives CDR1 SGHKS, CDR2 YYEKEE (reference sequence). Points from the study as a whole: The study found Spike-specific TCR breadth and depth rose after two AZD1222 doses. The CD4 TCRs associated with vaccination extended across spike and predominated at 160-218 and 743-854.

Sequencing was performed on peripheral blood, taken on day 0 of AZD1222 vaccination. The J gene is TRBJ1-1, the V gene TRBV5-5, with D possibly being TRBD1 (5 bases). This receptor was taken from an adult in good health. CDR3 DNA sequence: TGTGCCAGCAGCGGCCAGGGTCACACTGAAGCTTTCTTT. Protein product: CASSGQGHTEAFF.